This TCR beta chain originates from a study of cytomegalovirus exposure and HLA in healthy donors. Overall study: Among the 300 to 450 genotyped donors, around 81% were placed in the Caucasian-associated ancestry cluster.

The CDR3 loop spans 16 amino acids. V shed 2 bases, J shed 2 bases, and the junction held 6 bases outside the gene matches. Per the germline V gene, CDR1 is LNHDA and CDR2 is SQIVND (reference sequence). With 60 Vbeta and 13 Jbeta primers, the PCR was carried out. The assay was immunoSEQ multiplex PCR, and TCRdb's table has in-frame clones only and misses some. The data show around 200,000 clones, approximately 80% seen once. This sequence was found in a boy younger than 18 in good health and CMV-seronegative. The sequenced material came from PBMCs. The chain has TRBV19 and TRBJ1-3, with 7 bases identical to TRBD1. This CDR3 is CASSIKIGTAGNTIYF. CDR3 coding DNA: TGTGCCAGTAGTATAAAAATCGGGACAGCTGGAAACACCATATATTTT.